A selection of T cell receptor beta chains follows, all from one sample in a study of beta chain features in type 1 diabetes. TCRdb's copy holds only in-frame clones and misses some; the assay was immunoSEQ multiplex PCR. The sample has around 140,000 clones; about 13% are singletons. Sequenced: central memory CD4+ T cells from blood. The source is a young man with type 1 diabetes. Each CDR3 is given with its conserved first and last residue. Each record gives: clone size, V gene, D gene, J gene, CDR3 DNA, CDR3 protein. A D gene is named only where the DNA matches it firmly. Size values are once, few and many counts, or a class for expanded clones, and some rows have none.

few	TRBV30	.	TRBJ1-5	TGTGCCTGGAGTGTCGGGGGAGTCCGGCAGCCCCAGCATTTT	CAWSVGGVRQPQHF
.	TRBV6-5	TRBD1	TRBJ2-7	TGTGCCAGCAGTTACTCGTGGCAGGGGGCAAACGAGCAGTACTTC	CASSYSWQGANEQYF
.	TRBV5-1	.	TRBJ2-5	TGCGCCAGCAGCTCTGGCCAAGAGACCCAGTACTTC	CASSSGQETQYF
.	TRBV13	TRBD1	TRBJ1-6	TGTGCCAGCAGCTTAGGTCAGGGGGTCCGGTCACCCCTCCACTTT	CASSLGQGVRSPLHF
few	TRBV5-4	TRBD1	TRBJ2-7	TGTGCCAGCAGCTTGTCAGGGGGCTATGACGAGCAGTACTTC	CASSLSGGYDEQYF
.	TRBV29-1	.	TRBJ1-6	TGCAGCGCTTTGGACGGAAATTCACCCCTCCACTTT	CSALDGNSPLHF
few	TRBV19	TRBD1	TRBJ2-3	TGTGCCACTCGGACAGGGACCAACACAGATACGCAGTATTTT	CATRTGTNTDTQYF
few	TRBV27	.	TRBJ2-6	TGTGCCAGCAGTTTTCGCATTGGGGCCAACGTCCTGACTTTC	CASSFRIGANVLTF
.	TRBV10-3	TRBD1	TRBJ1-2	TGTGCCATCAGTGGAGAAGGGGGCTCGCGGGGCTACACCTTC	CAISGEGGSRGYTF
few	TRBV5-4	TRBD1	TRBJ1-2	TGTGCCAGCAGCGCAACAGGGGGCTTCAACTATGGCTACACCTTC	CASSATGGFNYGYTF
.	TRBV28	.	TRBJ1-6	TGTGCCAGCAGTTGGGGTAGCAATTCACCCCTCCACTTT	CASSWGSNSPLHF
many	TRBV30	.	TRBJ1-2	TGTGCCTGGGAGGCACGGGACATCCTTAGATATGGCTACACCTTC	CAWEARDILRYGYTF